One sample yielded the 10 T cell receptor beta chains listed below, sequenced in a study of regulatory T cells in long-lasting Graves disease. CDR3 regions were amplified by Arm-PCR using iRepertoire HTBI primers to build TCR beta libraries. TCRdb re-analysed the multiplex PCR reads in MiXCR, keeping a single row per CDR3 protein. The table lists about 220,000 distinct CDR3 sequences, about 19% of them singletons. Time point in this sample: newly diagnosed GD, antithyroid drugs for less than 3 months. PBMC RNA was the source of the TCR library. This same sample was also taken into another study, of T cells in Graves' hyperthyroidism and ophthalmopathy.

Sequencing used peripheral blood mononuclear cells (PBMCs), obtained at new diagnosis, from a patient treated with antithyroid drugs. All receptors come from a woman aged 30 to 39 with Graves disease.

At least ten counts were recorded for this clonotype. The CDR3 reads CAAAKETGGSSYEQYF. The CDR3 region has the DNA TGTGCGGCCGCCAAGGAGACAGGAGGAAGCTCCTACGAGCAGTACTTC. The V call is TRBV30, the J call TRBJ2-7, with TRBD1 as a possible D gene (6 bases). In germline, CDR1 is GTSNPN, CDR2 SVGIG (reference sequence). This CDR3 comprises 16 residues.

The CDR3 reads CASSLEAGGRDDTQYF. CDR3 sequence (DNA): TGTGCCAGCAGCTTAGAAGCGGGGGGCCGGGACGATACGCAGTATTTT. The rearrangement joins TRBV11-2 to TRBJ2-3; TRBD2 matches at 9 bases. CDR1 is SGHAT, CDR2 FQNNGV, per germline. The J segment lost 6 bases and the V segment lost 0 bases, leaving 7 bases of the junction unmatched. The CDR3 runs to 16 residues.

The rearrangement uses TRBV6-1 and TRBJ1-1, with TRBD1 as a possible D gene (5 bases). The CDR3 is 15 amino acids. The ends were cut back, 6 bases at V and 4 bases at J, with 18 bases in the middle. Looked up from germline, CDR1 is MNHNS and CDR2 is SASEGT. The CDR3 region is CASSPVGERGTEAFF. The CDR3 DNA sequence: TGTGCCAGCAGCCCCGTGGGGGAAAGGGGCACTGAAGCTTTCTTT.

This clonotype was detected ten times or more. This chain uses TRBV7-2 with TRBJ2-1, with 11 bases fitting TRBD2. V was pared by 3 bases and J by 2 bases, with 3 bases of the junction left unmatched. From germline, CDR1 is SGHTA and CDR2 FQGNSA. This CDR3 has 16 amino acids. The CDR3 DNA sequence: TGTGCCAGCAGCTTTTTAGCGGGGGGGACCTACAATGAGCAGTTCTTC. It specifies CASSFLAGGTYNEQFF.

As regards this clonotype: At one boundary the junction diverges from the germline segment, which might be a read error. This rearrangement joins TRBV9 to TRBJ2-1; TRBD1 might be the D (5 bases). CDR1 and CDR2 from the germline V gene are SGDLS and YYNGEE. The CDR3 consists of 16 residues. Written as DNA, the CDR3 is TGTGCCGGCAGCGTAGCTCTTTTCCCTTCAGGGAATGAGCAGTTCTTC. Translation gives CAGSVALFPSGNEQFF.

This clonotype was observed a few times. The V and J genes are TRBV11-2 and TRBJ2-5; 11 nucleotides align to TRBD2. V shed 6 bases, J shed 3 bases, and the junction held 0 bases outside the gene matches. The germline CDR1 and CDR2 sequences are SGHAT and FQNNGV. There are 13 residues in the CDR3. CDR3 sequence reads: CASRLAGEETQYF. The CDR3 nucleotides are TGTGCCAGCAGACTAGCGGGAGAAGAGACCCAGTACTTC.

This clonotype was observed at least ten times. The rearrangement joins TRBV6-2 or TRBV6-3 to TRBJ2-1; TRBD1 matches at 10 bases. V trimming: 6 bases; J trimming: 8 bases; junction bases outside the gene matches: 1. In germline, CDR1 is MNHEY, CDR2 SVGEGT. The CDR3 consists of 12 residues. CDR3 nucleotides: TGTGCCAGCAGGACAGGGGGCGATGAGCAGTTCTTC. Encoded protein: CASRTGGDEQFF.

This clonotype occurred many times. CDR3 nucleotides: TGTGCCAGCAGTTTAAGAGTACAGGGAGTCGGGCAGCCCCAGCATTTT. Translating it yields CASSLRVQGVGQPQHF. The rearrangement links TRBV12-3 or TRBV12-4 to TRBJ1-5; maybe TRBD1 (6 bases). The CDR3 is made up of 16 amino acids. V dropped 2 bases and J dropped 7 bases, with 18 bases sitting between them.

The J gene is TRBJ1-1, the V gene TRBV3-1; D is perhaps TRBD1 (5 bases). CDR3 length: 16 residues. Trimming took 0 bases from V and 4 from J, leaving 15 bases between them. CDR1 is LGHDT, CDR2 YNNKEL, per germline (reference sequence). The CDR3 spells CASSQDLSVGGTEAFF. Here the CDR3 DNA reads TGTGCCAGCAGCCAAGATCTTTCGGTGGGGGGCACTGAAGCTTTCTTT.

The chain recombines TRBV28 with TRBJ2-7, with 9 positions matching TRBD1. Germline CDR1 is MDHEN and CDR2 is SYDVKM. This CDR3 spans 14 amino acids. J lost 3 bases, V lost 3 bases, and 3 bases had no gene match. This CDR3 is CASSLDRGGYEQYF. Written as DNA, the CDR3 is TGTGCCAGCAGTTTGGACAGGGGAGGCTACGAGCAGTACTTC.